One T cell receptor beta chain is described in this entry. No antigen is known for it. This CDR3 contains 19 residues. Germline loops: CDR1 MNHEY, CDR2 SVGAGI. With V trimmed by 2 bases and J by 0 bases, 9 bases remained unmatched. The sample comes from a study of identical twins. TCRdb reanalysed the 5' RACE reads using MiXCR and keeps one entry per CDR3 protein. The repertoire consists of under 900,000 distinct CDR3 sequences, with more than 9% occurring once and the leading ten covering around 1.5%. Study results and limitations: Partial confounding of zero-insertion analyses by invariant MAIT and iNKT cells was possible. Cross-sectional statistical analysis, not tracking of the same donors, underpinned the conclusions.

This sample was shared with a second study, whose subject was yellow fever vaccine responses in identical twins.

This receptor was identified in a woman aged 18-29 years in good health. Sequenced input: PBMCs. The J gene is TRBJ2-7, the V gene TRBV6-5; 14 bases are a match to TRBD2. The CDR3 spells CASSYPGTSGGTSSYEQYV. The CDR3 nucleotides read TGTGCCAGCAGTTACCCGGGGACTAGCGGGGGCACGTCCTCCTACGAGCAGTACGTC.